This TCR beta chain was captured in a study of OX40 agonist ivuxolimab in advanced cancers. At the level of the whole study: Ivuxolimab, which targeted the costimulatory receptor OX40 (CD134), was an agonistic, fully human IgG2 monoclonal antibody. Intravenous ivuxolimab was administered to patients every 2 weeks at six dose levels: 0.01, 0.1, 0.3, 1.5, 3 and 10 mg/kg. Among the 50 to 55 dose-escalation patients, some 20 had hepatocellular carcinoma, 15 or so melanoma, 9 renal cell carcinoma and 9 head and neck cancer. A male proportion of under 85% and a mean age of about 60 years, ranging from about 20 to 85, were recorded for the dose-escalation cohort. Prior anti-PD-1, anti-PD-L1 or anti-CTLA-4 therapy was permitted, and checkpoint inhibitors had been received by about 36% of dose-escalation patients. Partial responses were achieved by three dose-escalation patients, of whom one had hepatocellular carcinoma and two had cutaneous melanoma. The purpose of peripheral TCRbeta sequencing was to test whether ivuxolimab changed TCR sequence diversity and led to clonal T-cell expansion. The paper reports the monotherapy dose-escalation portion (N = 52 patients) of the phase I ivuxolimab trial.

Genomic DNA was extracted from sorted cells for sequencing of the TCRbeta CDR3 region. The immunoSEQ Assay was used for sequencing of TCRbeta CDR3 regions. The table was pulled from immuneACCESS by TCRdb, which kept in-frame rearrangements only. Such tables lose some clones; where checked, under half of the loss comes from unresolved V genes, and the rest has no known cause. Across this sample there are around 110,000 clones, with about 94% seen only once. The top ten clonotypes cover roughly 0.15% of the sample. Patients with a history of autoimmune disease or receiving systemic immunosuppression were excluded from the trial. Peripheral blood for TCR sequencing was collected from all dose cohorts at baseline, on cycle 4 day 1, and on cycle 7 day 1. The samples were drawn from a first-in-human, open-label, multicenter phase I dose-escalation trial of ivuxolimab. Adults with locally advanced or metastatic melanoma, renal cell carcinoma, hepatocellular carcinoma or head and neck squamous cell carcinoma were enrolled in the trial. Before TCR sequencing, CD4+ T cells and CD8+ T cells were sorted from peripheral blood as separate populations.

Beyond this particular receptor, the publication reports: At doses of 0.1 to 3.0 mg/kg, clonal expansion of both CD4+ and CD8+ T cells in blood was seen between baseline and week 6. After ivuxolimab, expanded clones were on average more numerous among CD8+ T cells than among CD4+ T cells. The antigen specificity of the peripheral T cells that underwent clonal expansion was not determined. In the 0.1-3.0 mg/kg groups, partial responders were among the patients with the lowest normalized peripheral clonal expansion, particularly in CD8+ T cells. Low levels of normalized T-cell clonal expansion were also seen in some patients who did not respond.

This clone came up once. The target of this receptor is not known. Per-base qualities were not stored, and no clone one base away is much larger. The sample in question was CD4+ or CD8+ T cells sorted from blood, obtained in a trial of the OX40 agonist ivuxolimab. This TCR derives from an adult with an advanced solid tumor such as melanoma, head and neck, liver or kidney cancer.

CDR3 loop: CASSLRQGNQPQHF. The nucleotides read TGTGCCAGCAGCCTACGGCAGGGCAATCAGCCCCAGCATTTT. The rearranged chain carries TRBV28 and TRBJ1-5, with the D gene uncertain. Via the germline V gene, CDR1 is MDHEN and CDR2 SYDVKM. V sheds 6 bases and J sheds 2 bases, leaving 11 bases between their ends. The CDR3 numbers 14 residues from cysteine through phenylalanine. The read is trimmed to its CDR3 DNA, 42 bases read in frame from base 1.